One sample yielded the 16 T cell receptor beta chains listed below, sequenced in a study of T cells in Graves' hyperthyroidism and ophthalmopathy. Amplification yielded TCR beta CDR3 regions, with RNA transcripts as the source. Researchers ran a first-round RT-PCR on the TCR CDR3 using the HTBI primer set. TCRdb called the multiplex PCR reads again in MiXCR, with one record for every CDR3 protein. The data contain fewer than 350,000 distinct CDR3 sequences, roughly 23% of them singletons. Sequences were obtained from blood. The receptors shown here come from a woman between 50 and 59 years old with Graves' hyperthyroidism.

This clonotype came up many times. The chain couples TRBV10-3 to TRBJ2-7, with 7 nucleotides matching TRBD1. There are 14 residues in the CDR3. CDR1 ENHRY and CDR2 SYGVKD come from the germline V gene. After removal of 0 bases from V and 7 bases from J, the junction contained 6 bases not matched to a gene. The CDR3 here is CAISESRQGREQYF. The CDR3 nucleotides are TGTGCCATCAGTGAGTCGCGACAGGGAAGGGAGCAGTACTTC.

This clonotype appeared many times. The rearrangement joins TRBV4-1 to TRBJ1-1; TRBD1 matches at 8 bases. The CDR3 totals 14 residues. Germline V gives CDR1 MGHRA, CDR2 YSYEKL. The J segment lost 6 bases and the V segment lost 5 bases, leaving 8 bases of the junction unmatched. CDR3: CASSKGQGSAEAFF. The CDR3 DNA is TGCGCCAGCAGCAAAGGACAGGGTTCGGCTGAAGCTTTCTTT.

Worth noting for this clonotype: A read error may be the cause here, since a much bigger clone is one base away. V is TRBV20-1 and J is TRBJ2-1; D is perhaps TRBD2 (6 bases). Judging by the DNA end, TRBJ2-7 fits better; the J call may be wrong. The germline CDR1 and CDR2 sequences are DFQATT and SNEGSKA (reference sequence). The CDR3 length is 15 residues. The CDR3 reads CSARDMTGTHNEQYF. The CDR3 DNA reads TGCAGTGCTAGAGATATGACCGGGACTCACAATGAGCAGTACTTC.

This clonotype was detected many times. The chain combines TRBV3-1 with TRBJ2-7, with 8 bases aligning to TRBD1. The V and J ends lost 3 bases and 2 bases, in that order; junction bases with no gene match: 3. The germline gives CDR1 LGHDT, CDR2 YNNKEL (reference sequence). This CDR3 is 14 amino acids long. The CDR3 region is CASSHGQGPYEQYF. The CDR3 DNA follows: TGTGCCAGCAGCCACGGACAGGGCCCCTACGAGCAGTACTTC.

At least ten counts were recorded for this clonotype. This rearrangement joins TRBV10-3 to TRBJ2-7; D is perhaps TRBD2 (7 bases). This CDR3 has 17 residues. Looked up from germline, CDR1 is ENHRY and CDR2 is SYGVKD. Deletions cut 4 bases from V and 1 base from J, with 20 bases between. This chain's CDR3 is CAISGGGRDKLSYEQYF. In nucleotides, the CDR3 is TGTGCCATCAGTGGGGGGGGCCGGGACAAGCTGTCCTACGAGCAGTACTTC.

Many counts were recorded for this clonotype. J is TRBJ2-3 and V is TRBV20-1; 11 nucleotides line up with TRBD2. Per germline, CDR1 DFQATT and CDR2 SNEGSKA (reference sequence). The ends lost 3 bases at V and 5 bases at J; junction bases unmatched: 7. There are 15 residues in the CDR3. The CDR3 coding sequence is TGCAGTGCTAGTGGTACTAGCGGGAGAATAGATACGCAGTATTTT. Protein: CSASGTSGRIDTQYF.

This clonotype was picked up many times. This sequence joins TRBV28 and TRBJ2-3; D unresolved. Germline V gene sequence: CDR1 MDHEN, CDR2 SYDVKM. The CDR3 length is 14 residues. The ends were cut back, 8 bases at V and 5 bases at J, with 17 bases in the middle. CDR3 protein: CASAPRSFKDTQYF. Here the CDR3 DNA reads TGTGCCAGCGCACCCCGGAGTTTTAAAGATACGCAGTATTTT.

The CDR3 nucleotides are TGTGCCAGCAGTGTACGGCTAGCGGGCGACAATGAGCAGTTCTTC. It is translated as CASSVRLAGDNEQFF. V and J are TRBV2 and TRBJ2-1; 8 bases align to TRBD2. With 4 bases clipped from V and 5 bases from J, the junction kept 7 bases outside the gene matches. The CDR3 consists of 15 residues. CDR1 and CDR2 from the germline V gene are SNHLY and FYNNEI.

The chain links TRBV25-1 to TRBJ2-7, with TRBD2 as a possible D gene (7 bases). V lost 10 bases, J lost 4 bases, and 20 bases lay in between. The CDR3 has 14 amino acids. Germline V gene lookup returns CDR1 MGHDK and CDR2 SYGVNS. CDR3 sequence (DNA): TGTGCCACCGGTCCGGGACAAGCGGGGTACGAGCAGTACTTC. Translation gives CATGPGQAGYEQYF.

There are many counts of this clonotype. The genes are TRBV28 and TRBJ1-2, with D hard to call. V lost 4 bases and J lost 2, with 8 bases in between. The CDR3 is 13 amino acids. Germline-derived CDR1 and CDR2 are MDHEN and SYDVKM. CDR3 bases: TGTGCCAGCAGTTATGTGAACAACTATGGCTACACCTTC. Protein sequence: CASSYVNNYGYTF.

This clonotype was seen repeatedly, ten times or more. The rearrangement joins TRBV9 to TRBJ2-3; the match to TRBD2 covers 10 bases. This CDR3 is built from 16 residues. Per germline, CDR1 SGDLS and CDR2 YYNGEE. Trimming cost V 4 bases and J 9 bases; bases outside gene matches: 14. The CDR3 loop is CASSSLSGASGSTQYF. The CDR3 DNA follows: TGTGCCAGCAGCTCACTCAGTGGGGCTAGCGGGAGCACGCAGTATTTT.

CDR3 residues: CAINLAGGGTDTQYF. CDR3 DNA: TGTGCCATCAACCTAGCGGGGGGGGGTACAGATACGCAGTATTTT. The chain combines TRBV10-3 with TRBJ2-3; 12 positions agree with TRBD2. V shed 7 bases and J 3 bases; nucleotides not matched to a gene: 5. The CDR3 runs to 15 residues. Germline V gene sequence: CDR1 ENHRY, CDR2 SYGVKD.

This clonotype was found once. This chain uses TRBV4-1 with TRBJ2-7, with D tentatively TRBD2 (6 bases). The germline V gene encodes CDR1 MGHRA and CDR2 YSYEKL. The CDR3 has 14 residues. The germline V and J ends were trimmed by 2 bases and 4 bases, with 12 bases remaining between them. CDR3 DNA sequence: TGCGCCAGCAGCCAACGTACTAGCAGATACGAGCAGTACTTC. Translation: CASSQRTSRYEQYF.

The chain combines TRBV5-5 with TRBJ1-5, with no clear D. The CDR3 is 15 residues long. Germline CDR1 and CDR2: SGHKS and YYEKEE (reference sequence). Trimming cost V 4 bases and J 0 bases, with 11 bases left between them. The CDR3 region is CASSLTPYSNQPQHF. CDR3 nucleotides: TGTGCCAGCAGCCTGACACCTTATAGCAATCAGCCCCAGCATTTT.

This chain joins TRBV2 and TRBJ1-2; D is unclear. The CDR3 contains 13 residues. CDR1 SNHLY and CDR2 FYNNEI come from the germline V gene. V gave up 6 bases and J gave up 6 bases, with 14 bases separating them. The CDR3 region has the DNA TGTGCCAGCAGCAACCTGGACGAGAATGGCTACACCTTC. Translated: CASSNLDENGYTF.

The table lists this clonotype with a few counts. V and J are TRBV20-1 and TRBJ2-1; TRBD2 matches at 13 bases. Germline CDR1 DFQATT, CDR2 SNEGSKA (reference sequence). With 3 bases clipped from V and 4 bases from J, the junction kept 9 bases outside the gene matches. The CDR3 covers 17 residues. CDR3 residues: CSASPLTSGGTYNEQFF. CDR3 bases: TGCAGTGCTAGCCCACTGACTAGCGGGGGGACATACAATGAGCAGTTCTTC.